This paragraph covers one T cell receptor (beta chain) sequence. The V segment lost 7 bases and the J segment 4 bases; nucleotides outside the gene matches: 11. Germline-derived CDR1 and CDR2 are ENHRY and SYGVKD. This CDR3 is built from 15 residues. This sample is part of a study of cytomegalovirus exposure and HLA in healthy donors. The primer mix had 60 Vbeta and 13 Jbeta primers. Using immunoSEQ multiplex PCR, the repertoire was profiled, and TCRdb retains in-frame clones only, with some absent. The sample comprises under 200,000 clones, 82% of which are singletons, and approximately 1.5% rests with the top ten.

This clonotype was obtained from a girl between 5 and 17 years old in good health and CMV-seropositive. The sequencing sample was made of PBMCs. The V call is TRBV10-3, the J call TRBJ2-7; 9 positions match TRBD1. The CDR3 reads CAIKRDRANLYEQYF. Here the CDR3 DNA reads TGTGCCATCAAAAGGGACAGGGCAAATCTTTACGAGCAGTACTTC.